The entry below describes one T cell receptor beta chain. Its binding antigen is unknown. Base qualities are not at hand, and no much larger clone is one base apart. The immunoSEQ Assay, a bias-controlled multiplex PCR, was used to amplify TCRbeta CDR3 regions from genomic DNA. Processing in the source paper ran as follows. The number of nucleated cells in each sample was estimated by amplification of reference gene primers within the assay. To quantify the absolute abundance of each unique TCRbeta CDR3 rearrangement, sequence reads were collapsed and filtered. For each sample, productive Simpson clonality was calculated by taking the square root of Simpson's diversity index across productive rearrangements. TCRdb re-hosts the immuneACCESS table, in-frame sequences only. Its copies lack some clones; in the studies checked, an unresolved V gene accounts for under half of them, and the cause for the rest is not known. V and J calls and clone size follow that table, whereas D and trimming were derived from the DNA. The sample yields around 58,000 clones; 70% to 90% were counted once. Roughly 5% of the sample is taken by the ten largest.

The CDR3 spans 15 residues, from the cysteine through the phenylalanine. The kept DNA is CDR3 alone, 45 bases in frame from the first base. V and J are trimmed by 5 bases and 4 bases, and the gene matches miss 7 bases of the junction. Looking up the germline V gene (reference sequence) yields CDR1 SEHNR and CDR2 FQNEAQ. This sample is drawn from a study of blood T cell repertoires in COVID-19 (dated by TCRdb to 2020 to 2021). At the level of the whole study: Collaborator samples came from the United States, Italy and Spain and covered acute and convalescent phases of COVID-19. The prospective study material was composed of cDNA or gDNA derived from T cells, B-cell-depleted T cells, or PBMCs. Deeply sampled blood TCRbeta repertoires from subjects exposed to, actively infected with, or recovered from COVID-19 were included in the dataset. The repertoires were released in a freely available public database meant as a resource for research on the immune response to SARS-CoV-2. The samples were drawn from the first 160 participants of the ongoing ImmuneRACE study and from over 950 subjects provided by 6 global collaborators. The sample metadata nearly always contained a de-identified subject ID, COVID-19 status, age in years and sex. Where available, HLA class I and class II types were obtained from metadata supplied by the sample provider rather than from assay-based typing.

The collaborating institutions used their own protocols to collect whole blood in K2EDTA tubes. Collaborator samples were shipped for TCRbeta analysis as frozen whole blood, isolated PBMCs, or DNA extracted from either sample type. Points the paper makes about the study in general: How much clinical and demographic metadata was included differed by source and by participant, and the metadata was provided uncurated.

The rearranged segments are TRBV7-9 and TRBJ1-4, with 7 bases aligning to TRBD1. The TCR comes from a human donor in a cohort sampled during active COVID-19. The source material was peripheral blood. In nucleotide form, the sequence is TGTGCCAGCAGCCTACCGGGACAGTTTAATGAAAAACTGTTTTTT. Its coded protein is CASSLPGQFNEKLFF.